This T cell receptor (beta chain) came from a study of T cells expressing NK-cell markers. The wider study: From sorted CD3+CD56+NKG2C+, CD3+CD56+NKG2C- and CD3+CD56-NKG2C+ T cells came the TCR beta repertoires. Within the sequenced cohort of eight donors, seven exhibited HCMV seropositivity and one was seronegative.

TCRdb re-analyzed the 5' RACE reads; it lists each CDR3 protein once, without DNA. Found here are about 450,000 distinct CDR3 sequences; the top ten clones hold roughly 7.2%. The receptor's source is a woman between 18 and 70 years old in good health. The sequenced material came from blood T cells: a sorted CD56 or NKG2C T cell subset, CD4+ or CD8+ T cells, or bulk PBMC T cells (not recorded which).

CDR3 amino acids: CASSAATTDTQYF. This chain links TRBV9 with TRBJ2-3. This CDR3 has 13 amino acids. CDR1 and CDR2 (germline): SGDLS, YYNGEE.